This T cell receptor (beta chain) was captured in a study of CD8+ T cells in alopecia areata. Overall study: Treated patients took oral tofacitinib at 5 to 10 mg twice daily.

Extracted RNA was reverse transcribed into cDNA, the sequencing template. Assay: immunoSEQ multiplex PCR; the TCRdb copy retains only in-frame clones and omits some. The sample lists about 270,000 clones; 60% were seen once. This sample's treatment: oral pan-JAK inhibitor, 5-10 mg twice daily. Lesional scalp punch biopsies and peripheral blood were collected from alopecia areata patients. CDR3 size: 17 residues. The junction had 17 bases not matched to a gene; V was cut back by 6 bases and J by 9 bases. Germline assignment: CDR1 MGHDK and CDR2 SYGVNS. This chain joins TRBV25-1 and TRBJ1-6, with 7 bases lining up with TRBD1. The sequenced sample was CD4+ T cells sorted from blood, obtained at week 52, from a patient treated with tofacitinib. The source is a human donor with alopecia areata. In nucleotides, the CDR3 is TGTGCCAGCAGGGCCCCTACAGTAGGGGGCGCAGGTTCACCCCTCCACTTT. Translating it yields CASRAPTVGGAGSPLHF.